This T cell receptor (beta chain) derives from a study of T cell responses to AZD1222 COVID-19 vaccine. The overall study: Both about-4-week and about-12-week second-dose recipients were combined.

This clone was seen only a few times. Its specificity is unknown. This CDR3 is 16 amino acids long. The trim removed 2 bases at V and 2 bases at J, leaving 5 bases unmatched. Germline-derived CDR1 and CDR2 are MNHEY and SVGEGT. Regarding the study as a whole: Spike was spanned by vaccine-associated CD4 TCRs, with dominance at 160-218 and 743-854. White British people made up most donors, females outnumbered males, and clonal diversity was possibly underestimated. Repertoire sampling happened only post peak T cell response.

Data came from immunoSEQ multiplex PCR; TCRdb stores just in-frame clones and leaves some out. Among 100,000 to 150,000 clones listed, roughly 91% were seen once. Source: peripheral blood, taken on day 0 of AZD1222 vaccination. This clonotype originated in an adult in good health. The chain has TRBV6-2 or TRBV6-3 and TRBJ2-1, with TRBD2 matching over 8 bases. DNA for the CDR3: TGTGCCAGCAGTTACGACTCGGGGGGGCCCTACAATGAGCAGTTCTTC. It yields the protein CASSYDSGGPYNEQFF.